This TCR beta chain is from a study of shared clonotypes between healthy human individuals. Profiled with immunoSEQ multiplex PCR; TCRdb holds only in-frame clones, not every one. The sample has millions of clones, 85% to 95% seen once; the top ten hold approximately 0.4%. The CDR3 covers 14 residues. Trimming removed 5 bases at V and 0 bases at J, with 8 bases between. Germline V gene lookup returns CDR1 SGDLS and CDR2 YYNGEE. Regarding the study as a whole: It was the non-shared clonotypes that had lower generation probabilities than clonotypes shared by all four donors. Clonotype sharing among donors was thought likely to change with sequencing depth. The sharing of approximately 4.6% of naive CD4 clonotypes was seen across several donors. A limitation of the genetic and exposure-history diversity represented arose from few donors.

Remarks on this clone: What it recognizes is unknown. In the same sample, other DNA sequences code for this CDR3.

The sequenced material came from naive CD4+ T cells from PBMCs. The subset was: CD45RA+ positively selected. The J gene is TRBJ2-2, the V gene TRBV9; TRBD2 might be the D (6 bases). The receptor comes from a man between 18 and 35 years old in good health. Some clones in this sample may be carry-over from other donors' samples. CDR3 nucleotide sequence: TGTGCCAGCAGGTTAGCGGCGAACACCGGGGAGCTGTTTTTT. Translation gives CASRLAANTGELFF.